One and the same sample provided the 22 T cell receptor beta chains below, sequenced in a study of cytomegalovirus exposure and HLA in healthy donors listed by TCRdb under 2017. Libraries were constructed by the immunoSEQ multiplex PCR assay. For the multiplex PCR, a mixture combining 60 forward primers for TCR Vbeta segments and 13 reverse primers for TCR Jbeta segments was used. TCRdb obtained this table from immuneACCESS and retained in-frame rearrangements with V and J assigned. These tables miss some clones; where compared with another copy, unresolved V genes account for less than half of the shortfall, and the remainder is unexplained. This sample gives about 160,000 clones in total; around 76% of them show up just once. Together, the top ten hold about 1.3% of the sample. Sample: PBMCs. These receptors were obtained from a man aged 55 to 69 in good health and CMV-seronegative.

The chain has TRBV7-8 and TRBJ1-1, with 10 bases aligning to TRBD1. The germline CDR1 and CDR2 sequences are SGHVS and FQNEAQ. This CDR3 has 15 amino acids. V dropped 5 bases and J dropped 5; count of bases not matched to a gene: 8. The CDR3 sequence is CASSRVRTGGTEAFF. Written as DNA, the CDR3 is TGTGCCAGCAGCCGAGTCCGGACAGGGGGGACTGAAGCTTTCTTT.

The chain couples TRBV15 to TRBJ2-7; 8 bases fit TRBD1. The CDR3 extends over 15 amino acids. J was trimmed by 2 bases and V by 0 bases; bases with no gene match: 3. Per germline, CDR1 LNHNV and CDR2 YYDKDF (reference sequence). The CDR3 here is CATSREQGGTYEQYF. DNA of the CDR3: TGTGCCACCAGCAGAGAACAGGGGGGAACCTACGAGCAGTACTTC.

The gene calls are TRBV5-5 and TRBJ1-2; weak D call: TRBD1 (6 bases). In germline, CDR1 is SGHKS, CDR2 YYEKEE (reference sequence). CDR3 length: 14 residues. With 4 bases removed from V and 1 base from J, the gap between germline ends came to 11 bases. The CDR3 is CASSPTGFNYGYTF. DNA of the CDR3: TGTGCCAGCAGCCCCACAGGGTTTAACTATGGCTACACCTTC.

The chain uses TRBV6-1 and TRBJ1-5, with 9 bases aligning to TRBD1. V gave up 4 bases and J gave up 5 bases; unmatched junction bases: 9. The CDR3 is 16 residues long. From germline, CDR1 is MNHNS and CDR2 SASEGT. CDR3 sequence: CASSGVTGGSHQPQHF. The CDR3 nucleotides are TGTGCCAGCAGTGGAGTGACAGGGGGATCGCATCAGCCCCAGCATTTT.

This CDR3 is CASSSNPGGNYGYTF. In nucleotides, the CDR3 is TGTGCCAGCAGCTCGAATCCAGGGGGGAACTATGGCTACACCTTC. The gene calls are TRBV5-5 and TRBJ1-2, with 7 bases matching TRBD1. The germline CDR1 and CDR2 sequences are SGHKS and YYEKEE (reference sequence). This CDR3 spans 15 amino acids. Trimming at V came to 3 bases and at J to 2 bases, leaving 7 bases not matched to a gene.

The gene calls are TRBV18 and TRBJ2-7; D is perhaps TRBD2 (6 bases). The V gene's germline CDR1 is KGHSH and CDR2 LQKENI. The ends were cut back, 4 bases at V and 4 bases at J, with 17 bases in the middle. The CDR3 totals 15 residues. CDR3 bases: TGTGCCAGCTCACTTCGACTAGGTATTTTGTACGAGCAGTACTTC. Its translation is CASSLRLGILYEQYF. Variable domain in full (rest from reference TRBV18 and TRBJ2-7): NAGVMQNPRHLVRRRGQEARLRCSPMKGHSHVYWYRQLPEEGLKFMVYLQKENIIDESGMPKERFSAEFPKEGPSILRIQQVVRGDSAAYFCASSLRLGILYEQYFGPGTRLTVT.

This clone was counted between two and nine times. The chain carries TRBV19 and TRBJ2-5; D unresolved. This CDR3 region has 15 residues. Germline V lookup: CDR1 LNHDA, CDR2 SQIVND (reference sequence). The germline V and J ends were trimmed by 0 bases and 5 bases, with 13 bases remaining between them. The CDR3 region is CASSIDFTLRETQYF. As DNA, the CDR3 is TGTGCCAGTAGTATAGATTTTACTTTGAGGGAGACCCAGTACTTC.

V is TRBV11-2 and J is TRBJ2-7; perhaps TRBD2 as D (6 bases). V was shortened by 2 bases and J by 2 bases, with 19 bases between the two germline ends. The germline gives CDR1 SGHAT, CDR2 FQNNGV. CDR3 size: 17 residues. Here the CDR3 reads CASSLSRGAGSTYEQYF. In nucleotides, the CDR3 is TGTGCCAGCAGCTTATCTCGCGGGGCAGGGTCAACCTACGAGCAGTACTTC.

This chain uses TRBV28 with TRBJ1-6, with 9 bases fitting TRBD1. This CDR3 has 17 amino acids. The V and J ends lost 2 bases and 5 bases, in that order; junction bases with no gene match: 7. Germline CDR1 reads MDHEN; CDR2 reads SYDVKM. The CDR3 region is CASSLPGQGSNNSPLHF. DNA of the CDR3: TGTGCCAGCAGTTTACCCGGACAGGGGAGCAATAATTCACCCCTCCACTTT.

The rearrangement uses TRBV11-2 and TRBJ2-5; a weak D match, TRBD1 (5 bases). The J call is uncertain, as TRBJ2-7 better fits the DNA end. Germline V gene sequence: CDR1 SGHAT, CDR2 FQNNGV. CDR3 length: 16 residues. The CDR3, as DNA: TGTGCCAGCAGCTTAGCCAGCGATGGGGCACACTACGAGCAGTACTTC. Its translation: CASSLASDGAHYEQYF.

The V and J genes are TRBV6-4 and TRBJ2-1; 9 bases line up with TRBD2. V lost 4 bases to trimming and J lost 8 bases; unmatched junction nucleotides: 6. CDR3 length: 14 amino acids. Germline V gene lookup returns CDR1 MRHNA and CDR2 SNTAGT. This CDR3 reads CASSAQRGADEQFF. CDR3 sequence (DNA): TGTGCCAGCAGTGCCCAGCGGGGGGCCGATGAGCAGTTCTTC.

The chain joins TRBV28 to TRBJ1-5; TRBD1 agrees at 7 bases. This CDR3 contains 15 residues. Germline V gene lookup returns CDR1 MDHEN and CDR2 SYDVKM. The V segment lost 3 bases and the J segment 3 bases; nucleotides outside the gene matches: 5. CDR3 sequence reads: CASSFAGGYNQPQHF. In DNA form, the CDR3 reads TGTGCCAGCAGTTTTGCAGGGGGGTACAATCAGCCCCAGCATTTT. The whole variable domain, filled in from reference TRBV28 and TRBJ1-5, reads DVKVTQSSRYLVKRTGEKVFLECVQDMDHENMFWYRQDPGLGLRLIYFSYDVKMKEKGDIPEGYSVSREKKERFSLILESASTNQTSMYLCASSFAGGYNQPQHFGDGTRLSIL.

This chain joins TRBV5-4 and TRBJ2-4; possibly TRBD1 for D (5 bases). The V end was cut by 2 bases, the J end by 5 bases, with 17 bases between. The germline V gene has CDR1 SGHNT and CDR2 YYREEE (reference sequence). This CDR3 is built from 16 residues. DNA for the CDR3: TGTGCCAGCAGCTTCGGGCAGGGAAGGGCGCAAAACATTCAGTACTTC. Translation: CASSFGQGRAQNIQYF. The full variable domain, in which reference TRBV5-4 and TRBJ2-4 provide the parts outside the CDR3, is ETGVTQSPTHLIKTRGQQVTLRCSSQSGHNTVSWYQQALGQGPQFIFQYYREEENGRGNFPPRFSGLQFPNYSSELNVNALELDDSALYLCASSFGQGRAQNIQYFGAGTRLSVL.

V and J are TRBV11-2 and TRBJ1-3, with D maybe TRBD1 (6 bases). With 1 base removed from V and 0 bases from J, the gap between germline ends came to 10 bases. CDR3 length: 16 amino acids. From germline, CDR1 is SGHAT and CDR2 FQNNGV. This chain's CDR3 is CASSLGQAISGNTIYF. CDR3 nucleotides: TGTGCCAGCAGCTTAGGACAGGCCATCTCTGGAAACACCATATATTTT.

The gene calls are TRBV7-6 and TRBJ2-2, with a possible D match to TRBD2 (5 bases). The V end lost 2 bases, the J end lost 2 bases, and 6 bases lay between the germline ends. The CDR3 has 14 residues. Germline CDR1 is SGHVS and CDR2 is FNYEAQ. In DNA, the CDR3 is TGTGCCAGCAGCTTAACTAGAAACACCGGGGAGCTGTTTTTT. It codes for CASSLTRNTGELFF.

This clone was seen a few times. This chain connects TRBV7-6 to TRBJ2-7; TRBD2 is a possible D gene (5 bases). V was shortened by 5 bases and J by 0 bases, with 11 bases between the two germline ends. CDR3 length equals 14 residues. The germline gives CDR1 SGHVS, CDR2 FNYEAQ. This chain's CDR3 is CASSPRRSSYEQYF. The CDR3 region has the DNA TGTGCCAGCAGCCCGCGGAGGAGCTCCTACGAGCAGTACTTC.

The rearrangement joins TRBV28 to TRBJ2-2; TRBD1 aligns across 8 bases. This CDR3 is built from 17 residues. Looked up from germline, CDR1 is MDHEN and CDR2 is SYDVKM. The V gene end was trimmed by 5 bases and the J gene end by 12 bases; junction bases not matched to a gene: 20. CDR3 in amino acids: CASSETDRGLWPGKLFF. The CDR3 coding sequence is TGTGCCAGCAGTGAGACAGACAGGGGCCTATGGCCGGGAAAGCTGTTTTTT.

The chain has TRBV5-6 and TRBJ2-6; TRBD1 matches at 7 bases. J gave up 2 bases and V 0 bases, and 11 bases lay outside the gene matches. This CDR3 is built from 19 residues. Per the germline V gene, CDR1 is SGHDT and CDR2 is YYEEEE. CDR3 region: CASSLARGRQGAGANVLTF. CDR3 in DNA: TGTGCCAGCAGCTTGGCCAGGGGGAGACAGGGAGCTGGGGCCAACGTCCTGACTTTC.

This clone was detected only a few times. The CDR3 bases are TGTGCCAGCAGCATAGACAGGGATTACTATGGCTACACCTTC. It translates to CASSIDRDYYGYTF. The chain employs TRBV28 and TRBJ1-2; TRBD1 matches at 7 bases. The CDR3 sequence is 14 residues long. Looked up from germline, CDR1 is MDHEN and CDR2 is SYDVKM. V dropped 6 bases and J dropped 3; count of bases not matched to a gene: 7.

The CDR3 region is CASSPASAEETQYF. The CDR3 DNA sequence: TGTGCCAGCTCACCAGCGTCGGCGGAAGAGACCCAGTACTTC. The J gene is TRBJ2-5, the V gene TRBV18; D is undetermined. This CDR3 is 14 amino acids long. Per germline, CDR1 KGHSH and CDR2 LQKENI. The germline V and J ends were trimmed by 2 bases and 3 bases, with 10 bases remaining between them.

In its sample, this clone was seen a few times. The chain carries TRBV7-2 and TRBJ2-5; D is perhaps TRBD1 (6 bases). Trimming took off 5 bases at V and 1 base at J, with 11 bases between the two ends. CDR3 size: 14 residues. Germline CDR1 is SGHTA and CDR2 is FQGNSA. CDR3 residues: CASSQGSLQETQYF. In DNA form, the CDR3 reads TGTGCCAGCAGCCAGGGGTCACTCCAAGAGACCCAGTACTTC.

CDR3 in DNA: TGTGCCATCAATGCAGGGGTTCAAGAAAAACTGTTTTTT. It encodes CAINAGVQEKLFF. The chain links TRBV10-3 to TRBJ1-4; possibly TRBD1 for D (6 bases). V lost 7 bases and J lost 8, with 14 bases in between. In germline, CDR1 is ENHRY, CDR2 SYGVKD. The CDR3 has 13 residues.